Presented here are 24 T cell receptor beta chains from one specimen sequenced in a study of cytotoxic CD8 clonotypes in ibrutinib-treated CLL. TCRdb's table, derived via immunoSEQ multiplex PCR, lists solely in-frame clones and lacks some. The sample carries some 70,000 clones, around 65% recorded once. The sequences come from PBMCs, collected after 12 months of ibrutinib treatment. The receptors originated from a human donor with chronic lymphocytic leukemia.

The chain combines TRBV7-2 with TRBJ2-4; a possible D gene is TRBD2 (5 bases). CDR3 length equals 15 residues. CDR1 SGHTA and CDR2 FQGNSA come from the germline V gene. V lost 7 bases and J 1 base, leaving 14 bases between the germline ends. CDR3 residues: CASNQAQRAKNIQYF. The CDR3 DNA sequence: TGTGCCAGCAACCAGGCCCAGCGGGCCAAAAACATTCAGTACTTC.

V and J are TRBV7-2 and TRBJ1-2; tentatively, D is TRBD1 (5 bases). This CDR3 is built from 13 residues. The germline V gene has CDR1 SGHTA and CDR2 FQGNSA. V was clipped by 1 base and J by 7 bases, with 10 bases between them. Here the CDR3 DNA reads TGTGCCAGCAGCTTAGTACAGGAGGGTGGCTACACCTTC. Translating gives CASSLVQEGGYTF.

V gene TRBV6-5 combines with J gene TRBJ2-3, with TRBD1 identical over 8 bases. The ends lost 6 bases at V and 6 bases at J; junction bases unmatched: 5. CDR1 and CDR2 from the germline V gene are MNHEY and SVGAGI. The CDR3 totals 13 residues. CDR3 in amino acids: CASSLDRGDTQYF. The CDR3 nucleotides are TGTGCCAGCAGCCTTGACAGGGGTGATACGCAGTATTTT.

The chain has TRBV11-3 and TRBJ1-6, with D possibly matching TRBD1 (5 bases). The germline gives CDR1 SGHNT, CDR2 YENEEA. CDR3 length equals 14 residues. Trimming shortened V by 4 bases and J by 11 bases, and 15 bases separated the two germline ends. CDR3 protein: CASSSGAPGAPLHF. The DNA for the CDR3 is TGTGCCAGCAGCTCTGGGGCCCCCGGGGCACCCCTCCACTTT. Together with reference TRBV11-3 and TRBJ1-6, the CDR3 gives the full variable domain: EAGVVQSPRYKIIEKKQPVAFWCNPISGHNTLYWYLQNLGQGPELLIRYENEEAVDDSQLPKDRFSAERLKGVDSTLKIQPAELGDSAVYLCASSSGAPGAPLHFGNGTRLTVT.

This clone was counted between two and nine times. V and J are TRBV7-8 and TRBJ2-1; D is undetermined. The CDR3 consists of 13 residues. CDR1 and CDR2 (germline): SGHVS, FQNEAQ. V was shortened by 2 bases and J by 5 bases, with 7 bases between the two germline ends. The CDR3 bases are TGTGCCAGCAGCTTATCCCTGAACAATGAGCAGTTCTTC. This gives the protein CASSLSLNNEQFF.

The chain uses TRBV7-9 and TRBJ2-1; D may match TRBD1 or TRBD2 (5 bases each). Per the germline V gene, CDR1 is SEHNR and CDR2 is FQNEAQ (reference sequence). V lost 5 bases and J lost 4, with 18 bases in between. The CDR3 has 16 amino acids. The CDR3 is CASSLSRGTKYNEQFF. In nucleotides, the CDR3 is TGTGCCAGCAGCCTATCTCGAGGGACGAAGTACAATGAGCAGTTCTTC.

This clone was observed a handful of times. Other nucleotide sequences in the sample specify the same CDR3. The chain recombines TRBV18 with TRBJ1-5; 7 bases are a match to TRBD1. This CDR3 region has 14 residues. Germline lookup yields CDR1 KGHSH and CDR2 LQKENI. Trimming removed 3 bases from V and 4 bases from J; junction bases left unmatched: 3. The CDR3 protein is CASSPQGGNQPQHF. DNA for the CDR3: TGTGCCAGCTCACCGCAGGGGGGGAATCAGCCCCAGCATTTT.

The rearrangement links TRBV7-2 to TRBJ2-2; no clear D gene. Per germline, CDR1 SGHTA and CDR2 FQGNSA. The V and J ends lost 3 bases and 7 bases respectively, with 12 bases between them. The CDR3 runs to 14 residues. This chain's CDR3 is CASSLSRAVGELFF. The CDR3 nucleotides are TGTGCCAGCAGCTTGAGTAGGGCGGTCGGGGAGCTGTTTTTT.

This chain uses TRBV2 with TRBJ1-2, with a tentative D call TRBD1 (6 bases). V was shortened by 6 bases and J by 3 bases, with 17 bases between the two germline ends. The germline V gene encodes CDR1 SNHLY and CDR2 FYNNEI. The CDR3 is 15 residues long. CDR3 protein: CASRENREGDYGYTF. CDR3 sequence (DNA): TGTGCCAGCAGGGAAAACAGGGAAGGGGACTATGGCTACACCTTC.

V gene TRBV11-3 combines with J gene TRBJ2-3; 8 bases map to TRBD2. The germline CDR1 and CDR2 sequences are SGHNT and YENEEA. The CDR3 is made up of 17 amino acids. V lost 0 bases to trimming and J lost 0 bases; unmatched junction nucleotides: 5. In DNA form, the CDR3 reads TGTGCCAGCAGCTTAGATATCGGCGGGGGGAGCACAGATACGCAGTATTTT. Residues: CASSLDIGGGSTDTQYF.

The genes are TRBV4-2 and TRBJ1-2; possibly TRBD1 for D (6 bases). V lost 0 bases and J 3 bases, leaving 14 bases between the germline ends. Germline CDR1 and CDR2: LGHNA and YNFKEQ. This CDR3 region has 16 residues. CDR3 DNA sequence: TGTGCCAGCAGCCAAGATCGGGGGCAGGGTGACTATGGCTACACCTTC. Translated, it gives CASSQDRGQGDYGYTF.

This clone came up a few times. V usage is TRBV5-4 and J usage is TRBJ1-4, with 8 bases aligning to TRBD1. The J segment lost 3 bases and the V segment lost 2 bases, leaving 0 bases of the junction unmatched. The CDR3 is 14 amino acids. From germline, CDR1 is SGHNT and CDR2 YYREEE (reference sequence). The CDR3 here is CASSLQGANEKLFF. The CDR3 nucleotides are TGTGCCAGCAGCTTACAGGGGGCTAATGAAAAACTGTTTTTT.

V gene TRBV4-1 combines with J gene TRBJ1-1; 9 bases agree with TRBD1. The CDR3 is made up of 14 amino acids. V dropped 4 bases and J dropped 5; count of bases not matched to a gene: 5. Germline CDR1 and CDR2: MGHRA and YSYEKL. The DNA for the CDR3 is TGCGCCAGCAGCCCCAAGACAGGGGGGACTGAAGCTTTCTTT. This gives the protein CASSPKTGGTEAFF.

This clone was seen once. The chain recombines TRBV7-8 with TRBJ1-5; D is possibly TRBD1 (6 bases). CDR1 SGHVS and CDR2 FQNEAQ come from the germline V gene. CDR3 length: 15 amino acids. V was shortened by 1 base and J by 0 bases, with 7 bases between the two germline ends. The CDR3 DNA follows: TGTGCCAGCAGCTTAGGGACAGTTAGCAATCAGCCCCAGCATTTT. This codes for CASSLGTVSNQPQHF.

The V and J genes are TRBV27 and TRBJ1-1, with 7 bases that match TRBD1. Losses at the gene ends were 3 bases for V and 0 bases for J; bases not matched to a gene: 1. The CDR3 totals 14 residues. Germline V gene data show CDR1 as MNHEY and CDR2 as SMNVEV (reference sequence). The CDR3 protein is CASSLDRLNTEAFF. The CDR3, as DNA: TGTGCCAGCAGTTTGGACAGGTTGAACACTGAAGCTTTCTTT.

The chain employs TRBV27 and TRBJ2-2; TRBD1 aligns across 8 bases. This CDR3 has 15 amino acids. J lost 4 bases, V lost 5 bases, and 6 bases had no gene match. Germline V CDR1 and CDR2: MNHEY, SMNVEV (reference sequence). CDR3 coding DNA: TGTGCCAGCAGTCCTGGACAGGGTGGCACCGGGGAGCTGTTTTTT. It translates to CASSPGQGGTGELFF.

CDR3 amino acids: CASSETGGSETQYF. The CDR3 DNA is TGTGCCAGCAGTGAAACAGGGGGATCGGAGACCCAGTACTTC. This chain connects TRBV6-1 to TRBJ2-5, with 8 nucleotides matching TRBD1. This CDR3 spans 14 amino acids. V shed 2 bases, J shed 5 bases, and the junction held 4 bases outside the gene matches. Per the germline V gene, CDR1 is MNHNS and CDR2 is SASEGT.

The chain employs TRBV15 and TRBJ1-3; D might be TRBD1 (5 bases). Per the germline V gene, CDR1 is LNHNV and CDR2 is YYDKDF (reference sequence). V lost 3 bases and J lost 0, with 12 bases in between. CDR3 size: 16 residues. The CDR3 DNA is TGTGCCACCAGCAGCCGCGGGGCAGACTCTGGAAACACCATATATTTT. Its protein product is CATSSRGADSGNTIYF.

The chain uses TRBV27 and TRBJ2-3; unclear D gene. Per the germline V gene, CDR1 is MNHEY and CDR2 is SMNVEV (reference sequence). The CDR3 consists of 12 residues. Trimming shortened V by 6 bases and J by 4 bases, and 8 bases separated the two germline ends. Here the CDR3 DNA reads TGTGCCAGCAGATCCCCCGCAGATACGCAGTATTTT. Translating gives CASRSPADTQYF.

This chain links TRBV19 with TRBJ2-3, with D perhaps being TRBD1 or TRBD2 (5 bases each). V was pared by 4 bases and J by 4 bases, with 9 bases between. The CDR3 extends over 13 amino acids. Per germline, CDR1 LNHDA and CDR2 SQIVND (reference sequence). CDR3 amino acids: CASSTGRSDTQYF. The DNA for the CDR3 is TGTGCCAGTAGTACGGGACGGTCAGATACGCAGTATTTT.

The CDR3 nucleotides read TGTGCCAGCAGCTTAGTCCTGACGAGGGGGGGAAACAATGAGCAGTTCTTC. It is translated as CASSLVLTRGGNNEQFF. V and J are TRBV7-2 and TRBJ2-1; possibly TRBD2 for D (7 bases). Germline CDR1 SGHTA, CDR2 FQGNSA. The germline V and J ends were trimmed by 1 base and 5 bases, with 18 bases remaining between them. This CDR3 spans 17 amino acids.

The V call is TRBV7-8, the J call TRBJ1-3, with TRBD1 as a possible D gene (6 bases). CDR1 SGHVS and CDR2 FQNEAQ come from the germline V gene. The length of the CDR3 is 15 residues. Trimming shortened V by 5 bases and J by 4 bases, and 15 bases separated the two germline ends. CDR3 nucleotides: TGTGCCAGCAGCCCGCGCAGGGGAGGCGGAAACACCATATATTTT. Its protein is CASSPRRGGGNTIYF.

The chain recombines TRBV5-4 with TRBJ1-2; 7 bases are shared with TRBD1. Germline trimming cut 2 bases from V and 2 bases from J; bases unmatched to any gene: 9. The germline V gene has CDR1 SGHNT and CDR2 YYREEE (reference sequence). CDR3 size: 16 residues. Here the CDR3 reads CASSFLRDRENYGYTF. The CDR3 DNA reads as TGTGCCAGCAGCTTTCTGCGCGACAGGGAAAACTATGGCTACACCTTC.

V is TRBV2 and J is TRBJ2-7; TRBD1 aligns across 7 bases. Germline V lookup: CDR1 SNHLY, CDR2 FYNNEI. The CDR3 has 14 residues. J gave up 5 bases and V 0 bases, and 4 bases lay outside the gene matches. The CDR3 region is CASSEARTGNEQYF. Here the CDR3 DNA reads TGTGCCAGCAGTGAAGCTCGGACAGGTAACGAGCAGTACTTC.